Listed here are 15 T cell receptor beta chains from one sample, sequenced in a study of blood T cell repertoires in COVID-19. Clones were read by immunoSEQ multiplex PCR, and TCRdb kept only the in-frame ones, dropping some. The repertoire holds over 450,000 clones, with 70% to 90% as singletons. Sequenced: peripheral blood. The receptors originated from a woman aged 45-65 years with COVID-19, enrolled during active disease.

The chain recombines TRBV2 with TRBJ1-4, with a weak D call TRBD1 (5 bases). Trimming shortened V by 4 bases and J by 0 bases, and 15 bases separated the two germline ends. Germline lookup yields CDR1 SNHLY and CDR2 FYNNEI. The CDR3 contains 17 residues. The CDR3 sequence: CASSARQPAATNEKLFF. CDR3 coding DNA: TGTGCCAGCAGTGCGCGACAGCCTGCTGCAACTAATGAAAAACTGTTTTTT.

This rearrangement joins TRBV21-1 to TRBJ2-7; the D call TRBD1 from the table was never checked on the DNA. TRBV21-1 is a documented pseudogene. The CDR3 totals 15 residues. The CDR3 DNA is TGTGCCAGCAGCAAGGGGAGACCAGGGGTATACGAGCAGTACTTC. Its protein product is CASSKGRPGVYEQYF.

This chain joins TRBV6-5 and TRBJ1-6; D ambiguous. Trimming pared 1 base from V and 12 bases from J, leaving 13 bases between. Germline V lookup: CDR1 MNHEY, CDR2 SVGAGI. The CDR3 has 14 residues. This CDR3 is CASSYYGQAQPLHF. The CDR3 region has the DNA TGTGCCAGCAGTTACTATGGGCAGGCCCAACCCCTCCACTTT.

The chain carries TRBV24-1 and TRBJ1-4; a possible D gene is TRBD1 (6 bases). The V and J ends lost 2 bases and 5 bases respectively, with 11 bases between them. Germline CDR1 reads KGHDR; CDR2 reads SFDVKD. This CDR3 comprises 15 residues. The CDR3 here is CATSDSGTYNEKLFF. The CDR3 nucleotides are TGTGCCACCAGTGATTCCGGGACATACAATGAAAAACTGTTTTTT.

This chain uses TRBV19 with TRBJ1-1; D call uncertain. V gave up 4 bases and J gave up 0 bases, with 6 bases separating them. The CDR3 contains 13 residues. Germline CDR1 LNHDA, CDR2 SQIVND (reference sequence). The CDR3 coding sequence is TGTGCCAGTAGTAACAGTATGAACACTGAAGCTTTCTTT. It codes for CASSNSMNTEAFF.

V gene TRBV6-5 combines with J gene TRBJ1-5; TRBD1 might be the D (5 bases). CDR1 and CDR2 (germline): MNHEY, SVGAGI. The CDR3 spans 12 residues. Trimming shortened V by 5 bases and J by 7 bases, and 9 bases separated the two germline ends. For the CDR3, the DNA is TGTGCCAGCAGTATGGGGGGACAGCCCCAGCATTTT. It yields the protein CASSMGGQPQHF.

V usage is TRBV4-2 and J usage is TRBJ1-5; 7 bases align to TRBD1. The CDR3 extends over 15 amino acids. V gave up 4 bases and J gave up 4 bases; unmatched junction bases: 7. From germline, CDR1 is LGHNA and CDR2 YNFKEQ. Here the CDR3 reads CASSRQGDPNQPQHF. The DNA of the CDR3 is TGTGCCAGCAGCCGTCAGGGGGACCCAAATCAGCCCCAGCATTTT.

The chain has TRBV19 and TRBJ1-2, with 8 bases aligning to TRBD1. The germline V gene has CDR1 LNHDA and CDR2 SQIVND (reference sequence). Trimming took 3 bases from V and 4 from J; bases not matched to a gene: 10. The CDR3 runs 16 residues. This CDR3 is CASSIPGQGGLYGYTF. CDR3 in DNA: TGTGCCAGTAGTATCCCCGGACAGGGAGGTCTCTATGGCTACACCTTC.

This clone was seen many times. The chain uses TRBV29-1 and TRBJ1-1; D is undetermined. The CDR3 contains 11 residues. CDR1 is SQVTM, CDR2 ANQGSEA, per germline. V lost 5 bases, J lost 5 bases, and 9 bases lay in between. The CDR3 DNA is TGCAGCGTTTACGGGAAAACTGAAGCTTTCTTT. Translated: CSVYGKTEAFF.

This chain uses TRBV5-1 with TRBJ2-2; TRBD1 agrees at 9 bases. V shed 0 bases and J 5 bases; nucleotides not matched to a gene: 5. The germline gives CDR1 SGHRS, CDR2 YFSETQ. CDR3 size: 16 residues. The CDR3 spells CASSLVTGGITGELFF. Written as DNA, the CDR3 is TGCGCCAGCAGCTTGGTTACAGGGGGCATTACCGGGGAGCTGTTTTTT.

There are a few counts of this clone. The chain recombines TRBV3-1 (or the pseudogene TRBV3-2) with TRBJ1-2, with D possibly matching TRBD1 (5 bases). In germline, CDR1 is LGHDT, CDR2 YNNKEL (reference sequence). The CDR3 has 14 amino acids. Trimming removed 7 bases at V and 2 bases at J, with 14 bases between. CDR3 residues: CASTKWGGNYGYTF. DNA for the CDR3: TGTGCCAGCACCAAGTGGGGGGGAAACTATGGCTACACCTTC.

The genes are TRBV5-6 and TRBJ1-2; the D gene is possibly TRBD1 (5 bases). Trimming removed 3 bases at V and 4 bases at J, with 13 bases between. CDR3 size: 14 residues. CDR1 is SGHDT and CDR2 is YYEEEE in the germline V gene. The DNA of the CDR3 is TGTGCCAGCAGCTGGGGCCAGGAGTCCTATGGCTACACCTTC. It encodes CASSWGQESYGYTF.

The V call is TRBV3-1 (or the pseudogene TRBV3-2), the J call TRBJ2-5; 12 bases match TRBD2. V dropped 3 bases and J dropped 1; count of bases not matched to a gene: 3. Germline V lookup: CDR1 LGHDT, CDR2 YNNKEL (reference sequence). The CDR3 sequence is 16 residues long. The DNA for the CDR3 is TGTGCCAGCAGCCAGGGACTAGCGGGTCCCCAAGAGACCCAGTACTTC. Residues: CASSQGLAGPQETQYF.

The V and J genes are TRBV20-1 and TRBJ1-1; tentatively, D is TRBD1 (5 bases). The CDR3 extends over 12 amino acids. Looked up from germline, CDR1 is DFQATT and CDR2 is SNEGSKA (reference sequence). Trimming cost V 3 bases and J 5 bases, with 10 bases left between them. CDR3 sequence reads: CSASPGPTEAFF. The CDR3 coding sequence is TGCAGTGCTAGTCCAGGGCCAACTGAAGCTTTCTTT.

About this clone itself: This CDR3 is also generated by other DNA sequences in the sample. The chain recombines TRBV9 with TRBJ2-3; tentative D call: TRBD1 (6 bases). This CDR3 has 16 residues. V was shortened by 0 bases and J by 1 base, with 12 bases between the two germline ends. The germline V gene encodes CDR1 SGDLS and CDR2 YYNGEE. CDR3 residues: CASSVAPSGGTDTQYF. The DNA for the CDR3 is TGTGCCAGCAGCGTAGCCCCATCAGGGGGCACAGATACGCAGTATTTT.